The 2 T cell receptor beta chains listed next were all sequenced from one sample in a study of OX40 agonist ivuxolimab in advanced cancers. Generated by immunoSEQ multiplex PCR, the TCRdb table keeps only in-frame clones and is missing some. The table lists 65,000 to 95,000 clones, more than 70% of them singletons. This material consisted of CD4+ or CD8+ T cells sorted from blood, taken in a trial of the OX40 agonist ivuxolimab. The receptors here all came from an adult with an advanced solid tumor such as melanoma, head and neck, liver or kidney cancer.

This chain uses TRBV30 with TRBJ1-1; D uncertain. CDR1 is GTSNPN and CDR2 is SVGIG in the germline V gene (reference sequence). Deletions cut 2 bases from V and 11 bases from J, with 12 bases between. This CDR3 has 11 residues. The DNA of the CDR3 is TGTGCCTGGAGTCAGATCTCGGATGCTTTCTTT. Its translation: CAWSQISDAFF. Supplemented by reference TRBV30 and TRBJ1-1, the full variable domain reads SQTIHQWPATLVQPVGSPLSLECTVEGTSNPNLYWYRQAAGRGLQLLFYSVGIGQISSEVPQNLSASRPQDRQFILSSKKLLLSDSGFYLCAWSQISDAFFGQGTRLTVV.

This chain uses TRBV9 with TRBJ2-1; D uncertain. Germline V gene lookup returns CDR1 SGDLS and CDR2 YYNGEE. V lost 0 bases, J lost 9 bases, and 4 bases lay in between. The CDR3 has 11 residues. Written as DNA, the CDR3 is TGTGCCAGCAGCGTAGCTTTTGAGCAGTTCTTC. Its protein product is CASSVAFEQFF.